This T cell receptor (beta chain) was identified in a study of shared clonotypes between healthy human individuals. Libraries were prepared by immunoSEQ multiplex PCR; TCRdb keeps only in-frame clonotypes and omits some of them. Seen here are some 2,000,000 clones, 85% to 95% observed once, and the top ten hold 0.1% to 0.15%. Study results and limitations: Sampling used blood alone; tissue repertoires probably differ. Non-shared clonotypes were found to have lower generation probabilities than the clonotypes that were shared by all four of the sorted-subset donors. The study found approximately 5% of naive CD4 clonotypes shared across a few donors.

Unmatched junction bases numbered 7, after V lost 4 bases and J lost 6 bases. CDR3 length: 14 residues. Germline loops: CDR1 SGHDT, CDR2 YYEEEE. As regards this clone: Its antigen remains unidentified.

Specimen: naive CD4+ T cells sorted from blood. Subset denoted: CD45RA+ positively selected. This chain uses TRBV5-6 with TRBJ1-3; 7 bases fit TRBD1. This clonotype was sampled from a man between 18 and 35 years old in good health. CDR3 loop: CASSQDRETNTIYF. CDR3 in DNA: TGTGCCAGCAGCCAAGACAGGGAAACAAACACCATATATTTT.